A selection of T cell receptor beta chains follows, all from one sample in a study of blood T cell repertoires in COVID-19. The repertoire was sequenced with immunoSEQ multiplex PCR; TCRdb's copy has only in-frame clones and lacks some. The sample has fewer than 500,000 clones; nearly 90% are singletons. Sample: PBMCs or T cells enriched from blood (not recorded which). These receptors were obtained from a woman aged 18 to 35 with acute COVID-19. CDR3s include the opening cysteine and the closing phenylalanine or tryptophan. Fields, in order: clone size, J gene, D gene, V gene, CDR3 protein, CDR3 DNA. A D gene is named only where the DNA matches it firmly. Not all rows give a size; the values are once, few, many and, for expanded clones, a class.

NA	TRBJ2-3	TRBD1	TRBV5-6	CASGGQGATDTQYF	TGTGCCAGCGGGGGACAGGGTGCGACAGATACGCAGTATTTT
NA	TRBJ1-2	NA	TRBV28	CASTYGTLIYGYTF	TGTGCCAGCACCTACGGGACACTGATCTATGGCTACACCTTC
NA	TRBJ1-1	NA	TRBV7-3	CASSIQENTEAFF	TGTGCCAGCAGCATTCAGGAGAACACTGAAGCTTTCTTT
many	TRBJ1-6	NA	TRBV15	CATSRAGYNSPLHF	TGTGCCACCAGCAGAGCAGGGTATAATTCACCCCTCCACTTT
NA	TRBJ1-4	NA	TRBV19	CASSPTGSEKLFF	TGTGCCAGTAGTCCCACGGGGAGCGAAAAACTGTTTTTT
NA	TRBJ2-7	NA	TRBV27	CASSPQGPYEQYF	TGTGCCAGCAGTCCCCAGGGGCCCTACGAGCAGTACTTC
NA	TRBJ2-1	TRBD2	TRBV3-1/TRBV3-2	CASSQVGLAFSNEQFF	TGTGCCAGCAGCCAAGTGGGACTAGCGTTTTCCAATGAGCAGTTCTTC
NA	TRBJ2-1	TRBD2	TRBV11-3	CASSPSSGRYNEQFF	TGTGCCAGCAGCCCAAGTAGCGGGAGATACAATGAGCAGTTCTTC
once	TRBJ2-2	TRBD1	TRBV7-3	CASSAHRGRAGELFF	TGTGCCAGCAGCGCCCACAGGGGGCGGGCCGGGGAGCTGTTTTTT
NA	TRBJ1-2	NA	TRBV29-1	CSVSTRYGYTF	TGCAGCGTGAGTACCCGGTATGGCTACACCTTC
NA	TRBJ1-1	TRBD1	TRBV6-2/TRBV6-3	CASSYSRGQGMNTEAFF	TGTGCCAGCAGTTACTCGAGAGGACAGGGGATGAACACTGAAGCTTTCTTT
NA	TRBJ1-4	NA	TRBV7-9	CASSLESLSGNEKLFF	TGTGCCAGCAGCTTAGAGAGTTTAAGCGGCAATGAAAAACTGTTTTTT
NA	TRBJ1-5	NA	TRBV7-9	CASSLSTSVYSNQPQHF	TGTGCCAGCAGCTTGTCCACCTCAGTATATAGCAATCAGCCCCAGCATTTT
NA	TRBJ2-3	TRBD2	TRBV10-3	CAISETGGPTDTQYF	TGTGCCATCAGTGAGACGGGAGGTCCGACAGATACGCAGTATTTT
NA	TRBJ2-1	TRBD1	TRBV20-1	CSAKGDRAFF	TGCAGTGCTAAAGGGGACAGGGCTTTCTTC
NA	TRBJ1-5	TRBD1	TRBV24-1	CATTGQGAQPQHF	TGTGCCACGACTGGACAGGGGGCTCAGCCCCAGCATTTT
NA	TRBJ1-1	NA	TRBV7-9	CASSFGGNTEAFF	TGTGCCAGCAGCTTCGGGGGGAACACTGAAGCTTTCTTT
NA	TRBJ1-2	NA	TRBV3-1/TRBV3-2	CASSQLGDGGYTF	TGTGCCAGCAGCCAACTGGGAGACGGTGGCTACACCTTC
once	TRBJ2-7	NA	TRBV15	CATSARDYEQYF	TGTGCCACCAGTGCCAGGGACTACGAGCAGTACTTC
NA	TRBJ2-3	TRBD1	TRBV3-1/TRBV3-2	CASSHQGADTQYF	TGTGCCAGCAGCCACCAGGGGGCAGATACGCAGTATTTT
NA	TRBJ1-1	NA	TRBV5-5	CASTLAGQAFF	TGTGCCAGCACGTTGGCAGGGCAGGCTTTCTTT
NA	TRBJ2-5	TRBD1	TRBV7-9	CASSQEIFRDRRLQETQYF	TGTGCCAGCAGCCAAGAAATTTTCCGGGACAGGCGGTTACAAGAGACCCAGTACTTC
once	TRBJ2-1	TRBD2	TRBV9	CASSVGAGRADHEQFF	TGTGCCAGCAGCGTAGGAGCGGGGAGGGCCGACCATGAGCAGTTCTTC
NA	TRBJ1-6	NA	TRBV27	CASSPYRQSSYNSPLHF	TGTGCCAGCAGTCCCTATCGACAGAGCTCCTATAATTCACCCCTCCACTTT
NA	TRBJ2-7	NA	TRBV5-5	CASSFGESSYEQYF	TGTGCCAGCAGCTTTGGGGAGAGCTCCTACGAGCAGTACTTC
NA	TRBJ2-7	TRBD1	TRBV9	CASSVGVGTAYEQYF	TGTGCCAGCAGCGTAGGGGTTGGGACAGCCTACGAGCAGTACTTC
NA	TRBJ2-5	NA	TRBV7-8	CASSSGYQETQYF	TGTGCCAGCAGCTCAGGGTACCAAGAGACCCAGTACTTC
NA	TRBJ2-4	TRBD2	TRBV20-1	CSASLAGGKNIQYF	TGCAGTGCTAGTTTAGCGGGGGGGAAAAACATTCAGTACTTC
NA	TRBJ1-4	NA	TRBV6-5	CASSYRENEKLFF	TGTGCCAGCAGTTACAGGGAGAATGAAAAACTGTTTTTT
NA	TRBJ2-7	NA	TRBV21-1	CASSAKLAGVPYEQYF	TGTGCCAGCAGCGCTAAACTAGCGGGGGTACCCTACGAGCAGTACTTC
NA	TRBJ1-6	NA	TRBV6-5	CASSYLQALNSPLHF	TGTGCCAGCAGTTACCTCCAAGCCTTGAATTCACCCCTCCACTTT
few	TRBJ1-1	NA	TRBV11-2	CASSLVGGALTEAFF	TGTGCCAGCAGCTTAGTTGGCGGCGCCCTCACTGAAGCTTTCTTT
NA	TRBJ1-4	TRBD1	TRBV11-2	CASSLRTGDEKLFF	TGTGCCAGCAGCTTAAGGACAGGGGATGAAAAACTGTTTTTT
NA	TRBJ1-6	TRBD1	TRBV7-9	CASSLGGQGEKSPLHF	TGTGCCAGCAGCTTAGGAGGACAGGGGGAAAAATCACCCCTCCACTTT
NA	TRBJ2-1	NA	TRBV5-1	CASSLTGLEFF	TGCGCCAGCAGCTTGACAGGTTTGGAGTTCTTC
once	TRBJ2-1	TRBD2	TRBV9	CASSERTGVPGLAGTLDYNEQFF	TGTGCCAGCAGCGAACGGACAGGGGTACCGGGACTAGCGGGAACTCTGGACTACAATGAGCAGTTCTTC
NA	TRBJ2-2	NA	TRBV28	CAAIQGNTGELFF	TGTGCCGCTATACAGGGAAACACCGGGGAGCTGTTTTTT
NA	TRBJ2-7	TRBD2	TRBV4-2	CASSQELAGGPYEQYF	TGTGCCAGCAGCCAAGAACTAGCGGGGGGGCCTTACGAGCAGTACTTC
few	TRBJ2-2	TRBD1	TRBV5-4	CASRSGTGGSGELFF	TGTGCCAGCAGATCCGGGACAGGGGGCTCGGGGGAGCTGTTTTTT
once	TRBJ2-5	NA	TRBV3-1/TRBV3-2	CASSQVVGVQETQYF	TGTGCCAGCAGCCAAGTTGTCGGGGTTCAAGAGACCCAGTACTTC
NA	TRBJ1-1	NA	TRBV18	CASSLRWTATRNTEAFF	TGTGCCAGCTCCCTGCGATGGACAGCCACTCGGAACACTGAAGCTTTCTTT
NA	TRBJ2-1	NA	TRBV25-1	CASSDAGTKDYNEQFF	TGTGCCAGCAGTGACGCCGGGACAAAGGACTACAATGAGCAGTTCTTC
NA	TRBJ1-2	TRBD1	TRBV28	CASSPNRGRGGYTF	TGTGCCAGCAGCCCAAACAGGGGGCGAGGCGGCTACACCTTC
few	TRBJ2-2	NA	TRBV4-2	CASSQAGRTNTGELFF	TGTGCCAGCAGCCAGGCGGGACGGACGAACACCGGGGAGCTGTTTTTT
few	TRBJ2-2	TRBD1	TRBV6-5	CASRLDRGTGELFF	TGTGCCAGCAGACTAGACAGGGGCACCGGGGAGCTGTTTTTT
NA	TRBJ2-2	TRBD1	TRBV30	CAWSVGDRGKSGTGELFF	TGTGCCTGGAGTGTAGGAGACAGGGGCAAAAGCGGCACCGGGGAGCTGTTTTTT
NA	TRBJ1-5	NA	TRBV12-3/TRBV12-4	CASSLESNQPQHF	TGTGCCAGCAGTTTGGAGAGCAATCAGCCCCAGCATTTT
few	TRBJ1-2	NA	TRBV5-1	CASSLLGVEVNYGYTF	TGCGCCAGCAGCTTGCTAGGAGTGGAAGTTAACTATGGCTACACCTTC
NA	TRBJ1-1	TRBD1	TRBV5-6	CASSSYRGGNTEAFF	TGTGCCAGCAGCTCCTACAGGGGCGGGAACACTGAAGCTTTCTTT
NA	TRBJ2-7	NA	TRBV21-1	CASSTGDRDEYEQYF	TGTGCCAGCAGCACCGGCGACAGGGACGAATACGAGCAGTACTTC
NA	TRBJ2-7	TRBD1	TRBV2	CASSDSGQGAPGNEQYF	TGTGCCAGCAGCGATAGTGGACAGGGGGCCCCGGGCAACGAGCAGTACTTC
NA	TRBJ1-5	TRBD1	TRBV7-2	CASSPHDRVDQPQHF	TGTGCCAGCAGCCCCCACGACAGGGTCGATCAGCCCCAGCATTTT
few	TRBJ1-5	TRBD1	TRBV6-5	CASRDRGGNQPQHF	TGTGCCAGCAGGGACAGGGGAGGCAATCAGCCCCAGCATTTT
NA	TRBJ1-2	TRBD1	TRBV7-9	CASSSGQGDNYGYTF	TGTGCCAGCAGCTCCGGACAGGGGGATAACTATGGCTACACCTTC
NA	TRBJ1-2	NA	TRBV7-9	CASSDRGQPTYSGYTF	TGTGCCAGCAGCGACCGAGGACAGCCTACCTACAGTGGCTACACCTTC
NA	TRBJ1-4	NA	TRBV7-9	CASSPQGQSATNEKLFF	TGTGCCAGCAGCCCCCAAGGACAGTCTGCAACTAATGAAAAACTGTTTTTT
NA	TRBJ2-1	TRBD2	TRBV5-1	CASSLLAGGPGNEQFF	TGCGCCAGCAGCTTGTTAGCGGGAGGGCCGGGGAATGAGCAGTTCTTC
NA	TRBJ2-3	TRBD2	TRBV19	CASSIDLLAGGADTQYF	TGTGCCAGTAGTATAGATCTATTAGCGGGGGGGGCAGATACGCAGTATTTT
NA	TRBJ2-5	NA	TRBV4-1	CASSLGGPVQETQYF	TGCGCCAGCAGCCTGGGTGGGCCCGTCCAAGAGACCCAGTACTTC
NA	TRBJ1-1	NA	TRBV18	CASSPPALNTEAFF	TGTGCCAGCTCACCACCGGCATTGAACACTGAAGCTTTCTTT